The clone carrying this T cell receptor (beta chain) was seen once. This record comes from a study of blood T cell repertoires in COVID-19. V trimming: 3 bases; J trimming: 4 bases; junction bases outside the gene matches: 2. CDR1 and CDR2 (germline): LNHNV, YYDKDF (reference sequence). The CDR3 contains 14 residues. The method was immunoSEQ multiplex PCR; TCRdb's version includes in-frame clones alone and lacks a portion of them. The sample yields about 170,000 clones, approximately 90% seen once. The sample was peripheral blood. This rearrangement joins TRBV15 to TRBJ2-1, with 8 nucleotides matching TRBD1. This TCR came from a man aged 18 to 35 with COVID-19, enrolled during active disease. Written as DNA, the CDR3 is TGTGCCACCAGCAGCCGACAGGGGTACAATGAGCAGTTCTTC. This sequence encodes CATSSRQGYNEQFF.